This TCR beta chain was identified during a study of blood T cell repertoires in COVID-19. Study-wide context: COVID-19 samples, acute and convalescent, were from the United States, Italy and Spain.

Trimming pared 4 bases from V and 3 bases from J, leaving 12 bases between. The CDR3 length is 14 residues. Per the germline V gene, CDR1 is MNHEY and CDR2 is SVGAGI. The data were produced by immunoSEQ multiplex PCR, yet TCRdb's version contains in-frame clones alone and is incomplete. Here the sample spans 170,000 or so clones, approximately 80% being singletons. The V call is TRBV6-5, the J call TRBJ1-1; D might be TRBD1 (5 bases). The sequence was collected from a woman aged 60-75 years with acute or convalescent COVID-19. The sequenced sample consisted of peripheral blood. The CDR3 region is CASSSGYPYTEAFF. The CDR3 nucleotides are TGTGCCAGCAGTTCAGGGTATCCCTACACTGAAGCTTTCTTT.